The 28 T cell receptor beta chains reported below all come from one sample, sequenced in a study of radiotherapy plus CTLA-4 blockade in lung cancer. Only in-frame clones appear in the TCRdb table, and some are missing; sequencing was by immunoSEQ multiplex PCR. The profile shows about 77,000 clones, roughly 69% of them singletons. The sample in question was peripheral blood, obtained from a patient treated with radiotherapy plus ipilimumab. These receptors all come from a human donor with non-small cell lung cancer whose response to radiotherapy plus ipilimumab could not be evaluated.

This chain uses TRBV18 with TRBJ1-1, with TRBD1 as a possible D gene (6 bases). V was clipped by 3 bases and J by 1 base, with 21 bases between them. The CDR3 runs to 18 residues. The germline V gene has CDR1 KGHSH and CDR2 LQKENI. CDR3: CASSPFLPGQGGNTEAFF. The CDR3, as DNA: TGTGCCAGCTCACCCTTCCTTCCGGGCCAAGGGGGGAACACTGAAGCTTTCTTT.

This chain links TRBV9 with TRBJ1-5, with D maybe TRBD1 (6 bases). The length of the CDR3 is 13 residues. V dropped 3 bases and J dropped 7 bases, with 11 bases sitting between them. Germline V gives CDR1 SGDLS, CDR2 YYNGEE. CDR3 sequence (DNA): TGTGCCAGCAGCGGGGAGGGGGACCAGCCCCAGCATTTT. Residues: CASSGEGDQPQHF. Complete variable domain (other parts from reference TRBV9 and TRBJ1-5): DSGVTQTPKHLITATGQRVTLRCSPRSGDLSVYWYQQSLDQGLQFLIQYYNGEERAKGNILERFSAQQFPDLHSELNLSSLELGDSALYFCASSGEGDQPQHFGDGTRLSIL.

This chain joins TRBV5-1 and TRBJ2-3; TRBD2 agrees at 7 bases. In germline, CDR1 is SGHRS, CDR2 YFSETQ. The CDR3 is 13 residues long. V dropped 9 bases and J dropped 3; count of bases not matched to a gene: 7. The CDR3 reads CATSSGGTDTQYF. Written as DNA, the CDR3 is TGCGCCACATCTAGCGGAGGGACAGATACGCAGTATTTT.

J is TRBJ2-1 and V is TRBV4-1; 11 positions agree with TRBD2. Germline-derived CDR1 and CDR2 are MGHRA and YSYEKL. The V and J ends lost 0 bases and 12 bases, in that order; junction bases with no gene match: 10. The CDR3 has 16 amino acids. Written as DNA, the CDR3 is TGCGCCAGCAGCCAAGAGGTCACTAGCGGGGGAATAGGGCAGTTCTTC. Its translation: CASSQEVTSGGIGQFF.

This clone appeared a few times. V is TRBV10-1 and J is TRBJ1-1, with no clear D. V dropped 8 bases and J dropped 0 bases, with 10 bases sitting between them. The germline V gene encodes CDR1 WNHNN and CDR2 SYGVQD (reference sequence). CDR3 length: 13 residues. The CDR3 DNA sequence: TGCGCCAGCCGGAGGACGGTGAACACTGAAGCTTTCTTT. Translating gives CASRRTVNTEAFF.

The V gene is TRBV7-3, the J gene TRBJ2-1; D is perhaps TRBD2 (6 bases). CDR3 size: 13 residues. In germline, CDR1 is SGHTA, CDR2 FQGTGA. V was pared by 4 bases and J by 9 bases, with 13 bases between. The CDR3 nucleotides read TGTGCCAGCAGCTCAATACTAGCTGGTGAGCAGTTCTTC. This sequence encodes CASSSILAGEQFF. Full variable domain (rest looked up from reference TRBV7-3 and TRBJ2-1): GAGVSQTPSNKVTEKGKYVELRCDPISGHTALYWYRQSLGQGPEFLIYFQGTGAADDSGLPNDRFFAVRPEGSVSTLKIQRTERGDSAVYLCASSSILAGEQFFGPGTRLTVL.

This sequence joins TRBV5-1 and TRBJ1-4, with TRBD1 identical over 9 bases. The CDR3 loop spans 16 amino acids. V shed 4 bases, J shed 7 bases, and the junction held 11 bases outside the gene matches. Germline V gene data show CDR1 as SGHRS and CDR2 as YFSETQ. CDR3 amino acids: CASSPTGGVSGEKLFF. In nucleotides, the CDR3 is TGCGCCAGCAGCCCAACAGGGGGCGTTAGTGGTGAAAAACTGTTTTTT.

Regarding this clone: The same CDR3 arises from other DNA sequences in this sample as well. The chain couples TRBV6-5 to TRBJ1-5; D not resolved. Trimming shortened V by 8 bases and J by 5 bases, and 7 bases separated the two germline ends. The CDR3 loop spans 11 amino acids. Looked up from germline, CDR1 is MNHEY and CDR2 is SVGAGI. In DNA form, the CDR3 reads TGTGCCAGCGGCTCCCATCAGCCCCAGCATTTT. As protein: CASGSHQPQHF.

J is TRBJ1-1 and V is TRBV4-2, with TRBD1 as a possible D gene (5 bases). The length of the CDR3 is 15 residues. Germline lookup yields CDR1 LGHNA and CDR2 YNFKEQ. V dropped 1 base and J dropped 2 bases, with 11 bases sitting between them. CDR3 loop: CASSQVIQVNTEAFF. CDR3 sequence (DNA): TGTGCCAGCAGCCAAGTGATACAGGTAAACACTGAAGCTTTCTTT.

This chain links TRBV2 with TRBJ1-1; D is possibly TRBD1 (5 bases). This CDR3 contains 15 residues. From germline, CDR1 is SNHLY and CDR2 FYNNEI. Trimming took off 3 bases at V and 0 bases at J, with 11 bases between the two ends. The CDR3 DNA reads TGTGCCAGCAGTGATATTGGACACCTGAACACTGAAGCTTTCTTT. Translating gives CASSDIGHLNTEAFF. The full variable domain, in which reference TRBV2 and TRBJ1-1 provide the parts outside the CDR3, is EPEVTQTPSHQVTQMGQEVILRCVPISNHLYFYWYRQILGQKVEFLVSFYNNEISEKSEIFDDQFSVERPDGSNFTLKIRSTKLEDSAMYFCASSDIGHLNTEAFFGQGTRLTVV.

The chain couples TRBV19 to TRBJ1-4; 10 bases match TRBD1. V shed 5 bases, J shed 5 bases, and the junction held 8 bases outside the gene matches. The CDR3 loop spans 16 amino acids. Germline V gene sequence: CDR1 LNHDA, CDR2 SQIVND (reference sequence). The CDR3 coding sequence is TGTGCCAGTAGTGTCCGGGACAGGGGCGAGAATGAAAAACTGTTTTTT. The encoded protein is CASSVRDRGENEKLFF.

The genes are TRBV28 and TRBJ2-5; tentative D call: TRBD2 (7 bases). Trimming pared 5 bases from V and 1 base from J, leaving 14 bases between. CDR3 length equals 15 residues. Germline CDR1 reads MDHEN; CDR2 reads SYDVKM. This chain's CDR3 is CASSPPGEGQETQYF. The CDR3 DNA reads as TGTGCCAGCAGTCCCCCAGGGGAGGGCCAAGAGACCCAGTACTTC.

CDR3 nucleotide sequence: TGTGCCAGCAGCCCATACCTGGGGTCAGGGGATAATTCACCCCTCCACTTT. This translates into CASSPYLGSGDNSPLHF. This rearrangement joins TRBV4-2 to TRBJ1-6, with a tentative D call TRBD1 (6 bases). This CDR3 is built from 17 residues. The germline gives CDR1 LGHNA, CDR2 YNFKEQ. Deletions cut 4 bases from V and 5 bases from J, with 18 bases between.

The chain couples TRBV6-1 to TRBJ2-5; no firm D call. TRBJ2-7 explains the end of the DNA better; the J call may be wrong. Per germline, CDR1 MNHNS and CDR2 SASEGT. There are 12 residues in the CDR3. The CDR3 nucleotides are TGTGCCAGCAGTGAAGCCCGCTACGAGCAGTACTTC. Its translation: CASSEARYEQYF.

CDR3: CASSPHGGGRAFF. CDR3 coding DNA: TGTGCCAGCAGTCCCCATGGGGGAGGGAGGGCTTTCTTT. The rearrangement joins TRBV6-5 to TRBJ1-1, with D possibly matching TRBD1 (5 bases). Trimming left V 5 bases short and J 11 bases short, with 18 bases between. Germline lookup yields CDR1 MNHEY and CDR2 SVGAGI. This CDR3 has 13 residues.

This sequence joins TRBV9 and TRBJ2-7; perhaps TRBD1 as D (5 bases). Germline V gene lookup returns CDR1 SGDLS and CDR2 YYNGEE. The CDR3 totals 14 residues. V was cut by 3 bases and J by 3 bases, with 13 bases left in between. CDR3 DNA: TGTGCCAGCAGCGCCGGACAAGACGGCTACGAGCAGTACTTC. The encoded protein is CASSAGQDGYEQYF. Using reference TRBV9 and TRBJ2-7 for the parts outside the CDR3, the full variable domain is DSGVTQTPKHLITATGQRVTLRCSPRSGDLSVYWYQQSLDQGLQFLIQYYNGEERAKGNILERFSAQQFPDLHSELNLSSLELGDSALYFCASSAGQDGYEQYFGPGTRLTVT.

The V gene is TRBV6-1, the J gene TRBJ2-5; D remains unclear. CDR1 is MNHNS and CDR2 is SASEGT in the germline V gene. Trimming left V 6 bases short and J 1 base short, with 9 bases between. CDR3 size: 13 residues. CDR3 nucleotides: TGTGCCAGCAGCTTAGTACCCCAAGAGACCCAGTACTTC. Amino acids: CASSLVPQETQYF.

Concerning this clone itself: Within the sample, other DNA sequences also encode this same CDR3. In DNA form, the CDR3 reads TGTGCCAGCAGCGTAGGACAGGGTACAGATACGCAGTATTTT. Its protein is CASSVGQGTDTQYF. The chain combines TRBV9 with TRBJ2-3, with TRBD1 matching 7 bases. Germline V lookup: CDR1 SGDLS, CDR2 YYNGEE. J lost 3 bases, V lost 0 bases, and 1 base had no gene match. The CDR3 loop spans 14 amino acids.

The chain recombines TRBV27 with TRBJ2-7; 9 bases are a match to TRBD1. The CDR3 extends over 15 amino acids. The germline V gene has CDR1 MNHEY and CDR2 SMNVEV (reference sequence). Trimming took 2 bases from V and 4 from J; bases not matched to a gene: 6. The CDR3 region has the DNA TGTGCCAGCAGTTTAGCCGGGACAGGGCCTTACGAGCAGTACTTC. Amino acids: CASSLAGTGPYEQYF.

This chain uses TRBV7-8 with TRBJ2-7; weak D call: TRBD2 (5 bases). Germline V lookup: CDR1 SGHVS, CDR2 FQNEAQ. V lost 5 bases and J lost 0, with 14 bases in between. The CDR3 covers 15 residues. Written as DNA, the CDR3 is TGTGCCAGCAGCGCAGGAGGACGCAACTCCTACGAGCAGTACTTC. Amino acid sequence: CASSAGGRNSYEQYF.

J is TRBJ1-2 and V is TRBV7-9; D is unclear. Germline CDR1 reads SEHNR; CDR2 reads FQNEAQ (reference sequence). Trimming removed 3 bases at V and 0 bases at J, with 11 bases between. The CDR3 loop spans 15 amino acids. This CDR3 is CASSFLIETNYGYTF. The CDR3 region has the DNA TGTGCCAGCAGCTTTCTGATAGAAACTAACTATGGCTACACCTTC.

This clone occurred a few times. The CDR3 loop reads CASSSGGEQYF. In DNA, the CDR3 is TGTGCCAGCAGTTCGGGGGGCGAGCAGTACTTC. The chain has TRBV6-6 and TRBJ2-7; 7 nucleotides line up with TRBD2. Trimming took 4 bases from V and 6 from J; bases not matched to a gene: 0. CDR1 is MNHNY and CDR2 is SVGAGI in the germline V gene (reference sequence). CDR3 length: 11 residues.

The rearrangement joins TRBV5-1 to TRBJ1-3; 8 nucleotides agree with TRBD1. The germline gives CDR1 SGHRS, CDR2 YFSETQ. V lost 4 bases to trimming and J lost 4 bases; unmatched junction nucleotides: 7. This CDR3 comprises 15 residues. The CDR3 loop is CASSTKTGVGNTIYF. CDR3 bases: TGCGCCAGCAGCACCAAGACAGGGGTCGGAAACACCATATATTTT.

V and J are TRBV6-6 and TRBJ1-4; D possibly corresponds to TRBD1 (5 bases). CDR1 and CDR2 from the germline V gene are MNHNY and SVGAGI (reference sequence). CDR3 length: 14 amino acids. Between the trimmed V and J ends, which lost 6 bases and 7 bases, there was a span of 15 bases. CDR3 nucleotides: TGTGCCAGCAGCCCCGACAGACTCAGTGAAAAACTGTTTTTT. Translated, it gives CASSPDRLSEKLFF.

This clone was counted between two and nine times. The chain links TRBV19 to TRBJ1-2, with a possible D match to TRBD1 (6 bases). The CDR3 is 13 residues long. Trimming removed 4 bases from V and 8 bases from J, with 14 bases in between. Looked up from germline, CDR1 is LNHDA and CDR2 is SQIVND (reference sequence). The CDR3 nucleotides are TGTGCCAGTAGTAGAACTCAGGGGAGCGGCTACACCTTC. This gives the protein CASSRTQGSGYTF.

V usage is TRBV19 and J usage is TRBJ2-5; 9 bases fit TRBD2. The CDR3 consists of 17 residues. Germline CDR1 is LNHDA and CDR2 is SQIVND (reference sequence). Trimming cost V 4 bases and J 4 bases; bases outside gene matches: 13. CDR3 sequence reads: CASSTTGVAGVGETQYF. DNA for the CDR3: TGTGCCAGTAGTACCACGGGGGTAGCGGGAGTCGGAGAGACCCAGTACTTC.

The chain links TRBV27 to TRBJ2-3, with D perhaps matching TRBD2 (5 bases). Germline V gene lookup returns CDR1 MNHEY and CDR2 SMNVEV (reference sequence). Trimming stripped 4 bases from V and 2 bases from J, with 16 bases between. This CDR3 has 16 amino acids. CDR3 nucleotides: TGTGCCAGCAGTTGGGGAGCGGTGGGAGCCACAGATACGCAGTATTTT. Translated: CASSWGAVGATDTQYF.

In this sample, this clone turned up once. The chain has TRBV30 and TRBJ1-5; no clear D. V was trimmed by 1 base and J by 5 bases, leaving 15 bases between them. The CDR3 is 15 amino acids. The germline gives CDR1 GTSNPN, CDR2 SVGIG (reference sequence). The CDR3 DNA reads as TGTGCCTGGAGTGAATCTCCGTCTAGAGATCAGCCCCAGCATTTT. Encoded protein: CAWSESPSRDQPQHF. Drawing the rest from reference TRBV30 and TRBJ1-5, the complete variable domain is SQTIHQWPATLVQPVGSPLSLECTVEGTSNPNLYWYRQAAGRGLQLLFYSVGIGQISSEVPQNLSASRPQDRQFILSSKKLLLSDSGFYLCAWSESPSRDQPQHFGDGTRLSIL.